This T cell receptor beta chain emerged from a study of T cells in Graves' hyperthyroidism and ophthalmopathy. Study results and limitations: Most thyroid clonotypes expanded above 0.001 were also detected in blood. A model of 13 V-J features distinguished ophthalmopathy from stable hyperthyroidism.

Amplified TCR beta CDR3 regions came from RNA transcripts. The HTBI primer set drove a first-round RT-PCR of the TCR CDR3. From the multiplex PCR reads, TCRdb called clonotypes with MiXCR, one entry per CDR3 protein. The data contain 200,000 or so distinct CDR3 sequences, roughly a sixth of them singletons. Germline assignment: CDR1 ENHRY and CDR2 SYGVKD. V dropped 6 bases and J dropped 7; count of bases not matched to a gene: 6. The CDR3 runs 14 residues. This clonotype was detected many times. Its antigen is unknown. Newly diagnosed hyperthyroidism patients aged 18 to 65 years had disease lasting under 2 months. Diagnosis relied on clinical symptoms, serum thyroxine and TRAb, thyroid ultrasound and orbital computed tomography.

The clonotype was recovered from a woman aged 50 to 65 with Graves' hyperthyroidism. The chain has TRBV10-3 and TRBJ2-7; 13 bases fit TRBD2. Sequencing input: blood. CDR3 loop: CAIRTGLAGPEQYF. The DNA of the CDR3 is TGTGCCATCAGGACGGGACTAGCGGGACCGGAGCAGTACTTC.